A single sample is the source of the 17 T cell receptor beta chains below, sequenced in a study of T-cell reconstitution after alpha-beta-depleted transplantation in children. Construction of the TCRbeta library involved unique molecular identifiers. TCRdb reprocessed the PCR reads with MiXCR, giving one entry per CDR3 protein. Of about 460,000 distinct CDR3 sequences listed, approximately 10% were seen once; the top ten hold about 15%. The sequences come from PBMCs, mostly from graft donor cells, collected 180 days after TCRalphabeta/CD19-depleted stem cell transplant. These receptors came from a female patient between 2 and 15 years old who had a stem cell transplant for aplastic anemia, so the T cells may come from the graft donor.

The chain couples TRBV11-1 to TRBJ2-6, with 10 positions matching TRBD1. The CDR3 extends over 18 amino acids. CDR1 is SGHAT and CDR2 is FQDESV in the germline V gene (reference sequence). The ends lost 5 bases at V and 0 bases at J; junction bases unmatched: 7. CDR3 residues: CASSGGTGVGSGANVLTF. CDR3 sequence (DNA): TGTGCCAGCAGCGGCGGGACAGGGGTTGGCTCTGGGGCCAACGTCCTGACTTTC.

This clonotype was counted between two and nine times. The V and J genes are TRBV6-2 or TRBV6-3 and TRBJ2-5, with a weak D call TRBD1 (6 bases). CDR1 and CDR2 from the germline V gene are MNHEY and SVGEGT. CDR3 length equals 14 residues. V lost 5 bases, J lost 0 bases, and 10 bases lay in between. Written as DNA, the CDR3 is TGTGCCAGCAGTCGACAGGTCTACCAAGAGACCCAGTACTTC. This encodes CASSRQVYQETQYF.

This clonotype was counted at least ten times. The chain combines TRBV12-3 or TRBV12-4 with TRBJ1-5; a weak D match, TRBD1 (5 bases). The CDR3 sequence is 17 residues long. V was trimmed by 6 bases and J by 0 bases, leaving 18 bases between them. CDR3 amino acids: CASSHGDRRYSNQPQHF. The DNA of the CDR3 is TGTGCCAGCAGCCATGGGGACCGGCGGTATAGCAATCAGCCCCAGCATTTT.

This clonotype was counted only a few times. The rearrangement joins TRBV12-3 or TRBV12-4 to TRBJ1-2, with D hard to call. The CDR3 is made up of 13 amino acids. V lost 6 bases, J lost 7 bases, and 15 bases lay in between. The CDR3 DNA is TGTGCCAGCAGGGGTAATAGTATCCCTGGCTACACCTTC. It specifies CASRGNSIPGYTF.

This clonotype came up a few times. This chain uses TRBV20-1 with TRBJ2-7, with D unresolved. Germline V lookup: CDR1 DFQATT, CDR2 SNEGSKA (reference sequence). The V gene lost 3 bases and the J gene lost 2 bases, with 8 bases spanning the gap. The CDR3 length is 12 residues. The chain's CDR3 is CSASYETYEQYF. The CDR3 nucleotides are TGCAGTGCTAGTTACGAGACCTACGAGCAGTACTTC.

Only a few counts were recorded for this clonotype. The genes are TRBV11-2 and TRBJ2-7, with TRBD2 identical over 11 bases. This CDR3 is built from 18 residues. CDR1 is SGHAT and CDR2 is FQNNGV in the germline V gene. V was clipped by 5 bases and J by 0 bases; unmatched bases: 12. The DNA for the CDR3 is TGTGCCAGCAGCATACTGAACCTAGCGGGGGGAAGCTCCTACGAGCAGTACTTC. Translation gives CASSILNLAGGSSYEQYF.

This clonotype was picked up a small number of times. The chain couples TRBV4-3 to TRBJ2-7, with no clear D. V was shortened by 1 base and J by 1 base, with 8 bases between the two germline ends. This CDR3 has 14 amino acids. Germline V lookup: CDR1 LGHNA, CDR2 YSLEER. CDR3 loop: CASSQARPSYEQYV. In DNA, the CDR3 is TGCGCCAGCAGCCAAGCCAGGCCATCCTACGAGCAGTACGTC.

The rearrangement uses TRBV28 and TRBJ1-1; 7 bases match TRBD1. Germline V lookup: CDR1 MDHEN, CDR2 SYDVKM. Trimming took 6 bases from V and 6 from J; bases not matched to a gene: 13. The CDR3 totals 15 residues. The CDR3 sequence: CASSYHSQGVSEAFF. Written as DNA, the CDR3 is TGTGCCAGCAGCTACCACAGTCAGGGGGTCTCTGAAGCTTTCTTT.

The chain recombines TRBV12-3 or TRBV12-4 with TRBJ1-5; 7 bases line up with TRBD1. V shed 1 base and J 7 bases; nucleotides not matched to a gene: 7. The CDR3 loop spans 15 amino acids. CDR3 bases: TGTGCCAGCAGTTTAGGAGACAGGGAGAGCCAGCCCCAGCATTTT. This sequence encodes CASSLGDRESQPQHF.

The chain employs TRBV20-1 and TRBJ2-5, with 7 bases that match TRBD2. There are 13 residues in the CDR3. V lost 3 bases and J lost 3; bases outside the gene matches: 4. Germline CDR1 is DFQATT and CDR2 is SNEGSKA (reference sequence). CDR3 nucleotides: TGCAGTGCTAGGAGAGGACTAGAAGAGACCCAGTACTTC. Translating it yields CSARRGLEETQYF.

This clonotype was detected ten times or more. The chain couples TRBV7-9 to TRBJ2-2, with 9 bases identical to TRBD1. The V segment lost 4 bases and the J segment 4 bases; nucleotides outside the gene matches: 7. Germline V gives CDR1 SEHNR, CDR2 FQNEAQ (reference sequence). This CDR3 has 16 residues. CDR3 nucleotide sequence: TGTGCCAGCAGCTCAATCGGACAGGGGACCACCGGGGAGCTGTTTTTT. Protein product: CASSSIGQGTTGELFF. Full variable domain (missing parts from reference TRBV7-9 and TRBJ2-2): DTGVSQNPRHKITKRGQNVTFRCDPISEHNRLYWYRQTLGQGPEFLTYFQNEAQLEKSRLLSDRFSAERPKGSFSTLEIQRTEQGDSAMYLCASSSIGQGTTGELFFGEGSRLTVL.

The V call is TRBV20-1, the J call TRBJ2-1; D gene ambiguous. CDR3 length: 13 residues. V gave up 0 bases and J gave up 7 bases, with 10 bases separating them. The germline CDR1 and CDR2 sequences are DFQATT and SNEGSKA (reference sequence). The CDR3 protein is CSARDRPRNEQFF. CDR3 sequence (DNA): TGCAGTGCTAGAGATCGCCCAAGGAATGAGCAGTTCTTC.

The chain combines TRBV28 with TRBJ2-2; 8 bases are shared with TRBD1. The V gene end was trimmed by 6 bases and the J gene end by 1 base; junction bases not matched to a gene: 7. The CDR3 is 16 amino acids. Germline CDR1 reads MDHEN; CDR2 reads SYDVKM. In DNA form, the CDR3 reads TGTGCCAGCAGCCGAAGACAGGGGTTGAACACCGGGGAGCTGTTTTTT. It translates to CASSRRQGLNTGELFF.

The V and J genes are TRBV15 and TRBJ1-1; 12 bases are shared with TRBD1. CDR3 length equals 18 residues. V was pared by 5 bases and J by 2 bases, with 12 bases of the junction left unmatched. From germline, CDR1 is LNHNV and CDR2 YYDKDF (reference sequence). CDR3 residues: CATSRSLMGTGGNTEAFF. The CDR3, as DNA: TGTGCCACCAGCCGATCCCTTATGGGGACAGGGGGCAACACTGAAGCTTTCTTT.

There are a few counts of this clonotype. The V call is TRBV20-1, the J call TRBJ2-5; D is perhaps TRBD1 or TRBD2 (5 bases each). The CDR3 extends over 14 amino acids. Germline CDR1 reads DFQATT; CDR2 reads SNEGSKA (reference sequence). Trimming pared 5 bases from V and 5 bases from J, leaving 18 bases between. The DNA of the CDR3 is TGCAGTGCTCGAAGGGGACCTCCCCGGGAGACCCAGTACTTC. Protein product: CSARRGPPRETQYF.

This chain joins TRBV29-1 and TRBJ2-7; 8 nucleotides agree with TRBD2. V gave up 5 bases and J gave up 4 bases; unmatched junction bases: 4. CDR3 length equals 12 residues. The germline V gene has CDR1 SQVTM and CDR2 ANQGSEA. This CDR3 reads CSVWEREYEQYF. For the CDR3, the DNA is TGCAGCGTTTGGGAGCGGGAGTACGAGCAGTACTTC.

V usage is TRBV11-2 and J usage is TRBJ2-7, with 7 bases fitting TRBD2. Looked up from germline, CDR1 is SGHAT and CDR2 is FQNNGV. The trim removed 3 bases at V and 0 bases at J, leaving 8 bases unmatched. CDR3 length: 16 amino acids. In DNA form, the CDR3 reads TGTGCCAGCAGCTTTAATCTAGCGGTCCACTCCTACGAGCAGTACGTC. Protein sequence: CASSFNLAVHSYEQYV.